The T cell receptor beta chain described here comes from a study of CD8 T cell repertoires and HIV-1 epitope variants. Study context: T cells were stimulated with Twenty-five Gag and Nef peptides separately. Tested: three Gag epitope families, Nef HW9 and YT9. An uncultured baseline aliquot held 1M T cells.

The germline gives CDR1 SGHNT, CDR2 YYREEE (reference sequence). V was pared by 0 bases and J by 7 bases, with 11 bases between. The CDR3 runs to 14 residues. There are a few counts of this clone. The target antigen is unknown. Study-wide results and caveats: About 5 clonotypes recognized Nef KF9, one HW9, none TAALDMSHF.

The protocol was immunoSEQ multiplex PCR, while the TCRdb copy is restricted to in-frame clones and leaves out a portion. The sample contains about 3,500 clones, less than 70% of which appear only once. The sample was cultured CD8+ T cells derived from PBMCs. The TCR sequence derives from a male donor with HIV. The gene calls are TRBV5-4 and TRBJ2-1, with D tentatively TRBD2 (6 bases). The CDR3 DNA reads as TGTGCCAGCAGCTTGGGGGGACTTCTGAATGAGCAGTTCTTC. It encodes CASSLGGLLNEQFF.